Listed here are 21 T cell receptor beta chains from one sample, sequenced in a study of cytomegalovirus exposure and HLA in healthy donors. The PCR had 60 Vbeta and 13 Jbeta primers. TCRdb's table, derived via immunoSEQ multiplex PCR, lists solely in-frame clones and lacks some. Of 150,000 to 200,000 clones listed, about four fifths are singletons. The sequenced material came from PBMCs. The receptors stem from a young man in good health and CMV-seropositive.

The rearrangement links TRBV4-1 to TRBJ1-5; D is unresolved. Per the germline V gene, CDR1 is MGHRA and CDR2 is YSYEKL. The V and J ends lost 1 base and 2 bases respectively, with 12 bases between them. The CDR3 spans 16 residues. The CDR3 DNA reads TGCGCCAGCAGCCAAGGGAGGGCTCGGGGCAATCAGCCCCAGCATTTT. It codes for CASSQGRARGNQPQHF.

This clone was recorded a few times. V is TRBV4-1 and J is TRBJ2-3; possibly TRBD2 for D (7 bases). The CDR3 contains 18 residues. Germline CDR1 is MGHRA and CDR2 is YSYEKL. Trimming took 3 bases from V and 4 from J, leaving 23 bases between them. The CDR3: CASSQKSGPGRGADTQYF. The CDR3 DNA reads TGCGCCAGCAGCCAGAAGAGCGGTCCAGGGAGGGGGGCAGATACGCAGTATTTT.

The count of this clone is one. V usage is TRBV27 and J usage is TRBJ2-7; D is possibly TRBD1 (5 bases). Trimming shortened V by 6 bases and J by 4 bases, and 19 bases separated the two germline ends. The CDR3 is made up of 15 amino acids. Per the germline V gene, CDR1 is MNHEY and CDR2 is SMNVEV (reference sequence). CDR3 residues: CASRRTSRRLYEQYF. Written as DNA, the CDR3 is TGTGCCAGCAGGAGGACATCACGGAGACTGTACGAGCAGTACTTC.

This sequence joins TRBV4-3 and TRBJ1-1; D uncertain. CDR1 is LGHNA and CDR2 is YSLEER in the germline V gene. Trimming pared 2 bases from V and 5 bases from J, leaving 12 bases between. The CDR3 is made up of 14 amino acids. This CDR3 is CASSQFGEGTEAFF. The CDR3 DNA reads as TGCGCCAGCAGCCAATTCGGGGAGGGAACTGAAGCTTTCTTT.

CDR3 in amino acids: CASSFKYSPEEQYF. The CDR3, as DNA: TGTGCCAGCAGTTTCAAGTACTCCCCTGAAGAGCAGTACTTC. This chain uses TRBV27 with TRBJ2-7; no firm D call. This CDR3 comprises 14 residues. Per germline, CDR1 MNHEY and CDR2 SMNVEV (reference sequence). Trimming shortened V by 3 bases and J by 7 bases, and 16 bases separated the two germline ends.

The chain carries TRBV28 and TRBJ1-1, with D tentatively TRBD1 (5 bases). This CDR3 is built from 13 residues. Trimming stripped 5 bases from V and 4 bases from J, with 11 bases between. The germline V gene encodes CDR1 MDHEN and CDR2 SYDVKM. CDR3 nucleotides: TGTGCCAGCAGTCTCAGGGTTGTCACTGAAGCTTTCTTT. Amino acid sequence: CASSLRVVTEAFF.

J is TRBJ1-1 and V is TRBV29-1; perhaps TRBD1 as D (6 bases). The CDR3 sequence is 13 residues long. V shed 8 bases and J shed 1 base, with 14 bases lying between them. The germline V gene has CDR1 SQVTM and CDR2 ANQGSEA. CDR3 DNA: TGCAGCATATCACAGGGTTGGAACACTGAAGCTTTCTTT. This encodes CSISQGWNTEAFF. Using reference TRBV29-1 and TRBJ1-1 for the parts outside the CDR3, the full variable domain is SAVISQKPSRDICQRGTSLTIQCQVDSQVTMMFWYRQQPGQSLTLIATANQGSEATYESGFVIDKFPISRPNLTFSTLTVSNMSPEDSSIYLCSISQGWNTEAFFGQGTRLTVV.

The genes are TRBV5-1 and TRBJ2-1, with D tentatively TRBD2 (6 bases). V dropped 0 bases and J dropped 9 bases, with 10 bases sitting between them. This CDR3 comprises 13 residues. Germline V gene lookup returns CDR1 SGHRS and CDR2 YFSETQ. CDR3 in DNA: TGCGCCAGCAGCTTGGAACTAGCTGGTGAGCAGTTCTTC. Protein product: CASSLELAGEQFF. Full variable domain (outside the CDR3, taken from reference TRBV5-1 and TRBJ2-1): KAGVTQTPRYLIKTRGQQVTLSCSPISGHRSVSWYQQTPGQGLQFLFEYFSETQRNKGNFPGRFSGRQFSNSRSEMNVSTLELGDSALYLCASSLELAGEQFFGPGTRLTVL.

This clone was seen just once. V gene TRBV6-5 combines with J gene TRBJ2-6; D might be TRBD1 (5 bases). Deletions cut 2 bases from V and 0 bases from J, with 5 bases between. CDR3 length: 15 residues. Looked up from germline, CDR1 is MNHEY and CDR2 is SVGAGI. The CDR3 DNA follows: TGTGCCAGCAGTTACGACAGCTCTGGGGCCAACGTCCTGACTTTC. This sequence encodes CASSYDSSGANVLTF.

V gene TRBV7-8 combines with J gene TRBJ2-2; 7 nucleotides match TRBD1. Trimming removed 5 bases from V and 0 bases from J; junction bases left unmatched: 9. The CDR3 is 17 amino acids. Germline values: CDR1 SGHVS, CDR2 FQNEAQ. CDR3 protein: CASSANLDRANTGELFF. In nucleotides, the CDR3 is TGTGCCAGCAGCGCGAACCTAGACAGGGCGAACACCGGGGAGCTGTTTTTT. Filled out from reference TRBV7-8 and TRBJ2-2, the complete variable domain reads GAGVSQSPRYKVAKRGQDVALRCDPISGHVSLFWYQQALGQGPEFLTYFQNEAQLDKSGLPSDRFFAERPEGSVSTLKIQRTQQEDSAVYLCASSANLDRANTGELFFGEGSRLTVL.

The genes are TRBV2 and TRBJ2-2; TRBD2 matches 9 bases. The trim removed 3 bases at V and 5 bases at J, leaving 7 bases unmatched. Germline V gives CDR1 SNHLY, CDR2 FYNNEI. CDR3 length: 16 amino acids. CDR3 amino acids: CASSETGLAGTGELFF. The CDR3 DNA is TGTGCCAGCAGTGAGACCGGGCTAGCGGGAACCGGGGAGCTGTTTTTT. The complete variable domain, with remaining parts taken from reference TRBV2 and TRBJ2-2, reads EPEVTQTPSHQVTQMGQEVILRCVPISNHLYFYWYRQILGQKVEFLVSFYNNEISEKSEIFDDQFSVERPDGSNFTLKIRSTKLEDSAMYFCASSETGLAGTGELFFGEGSRLTVL.

V is TRBV4-1 and J is TRBJ2-5; TRBD2 matches 7 bases. Germline values: CDR1 MGHRA, CDR2 YSYEKL. Trimming at V came to 4 bases and at J to 2 bases, leaving 7 bases not matched to a gene. The CDR3 is 15 residues long. In DNA form, the CDR3 reads TGCGCCAGCAGCCCTACATGGGGGGGACAAGAGACCCAGTACTTC. Translated, it gives CASSPTWGGQETQYF.

There are a few counts of this clone. J is TRBJ2-5 and V is TRBV10-3, with 10 bases lining up with TRBD2. Losses at the gene ends were 0 bases for V and 1 base for J; bases not matched to a gene: 2. The CDR3 sequence is 16 residues long. CDR1 and CDR2 (germline): ENHRY, SYGVKD. The CDR3 sequence: CAISESLAGVQETQYF. For the CDR3, the DNA is TGTGCCATCAGTGAGTCGCTAGCGGGGGTCCAAGAGACCCAGTACTTC.

This clone was recorded once. The CDR3, as DNA: TGCGCCAGCAGCCACCGACTAGATTACACCGGGGAGCTGTTTTTT. Its translation: CASSHRLDYTGELFF. The chain joins TRBV4-3 to TRBJ2-2; tentative D call: TRBD2 (6 bases). V was cut by 3 bases and J by 3 bases, with 11 bases left in between. Germline CDR1 LGHNA, CDR2 YSLEER. The CDR3 is made up of 15 amino acids.

This clone was detected a few times. In the same sample, other DNA sequences code for this CDR3. The chain is built from TRBV27 and TRBJ2-7, with 8 bases lining up with TRBD1. The germline gives CDR1 MNHEY, CDR2 SMNVEV (reference sequence). The CDR3 is 15 residues long. With V trimmed by 3 bases and J by 0 bases, 4 bases remained unmatched. The CDR3 DNA reads as TGTGCCAGCAGTTTCCTAGGACAGGGCTCCTACGAGCAGTACTTC. Protein: CASSFLGQGSYEQYF.

This sequence joins TRBV6-5 and TRBJ2-4, with a possible D match to TRBD1 (6 bases). The CDR3 extends over 13 amino acids. Trimming removed 6 bases from V and 4 bases from J, with 10 bases in between. Germline assignment: CDR1 MNHEY and CDR2 SVGAGI. DNA for the CDR3: TGTGCCAGCAGGAACGACAGGAAAAACATTCAGTACTTC. Residues: CASRNDRKNIQYF.

The chain joins TRBV27 to TRBJ1-6, with D unresolved. CDR3 size: 12 residues. V lost 6 bases, J lost 8 bases, and 8 bases lay in between. Germline V CDR1 and CDR2: MNHEY, SMNVEV (reference sequence). In DNA form, the CDR3 reads TGTGCCAGCAGCTCTGGCTATTCACCCCTCCACTTT. It encodes CASSSGYSPLHF.

This rearrangement joins TRBV29-1 to TRBJ1-2; a possible D gene is TRBD1 (5 bases). Trimming took 7 bases from V and 8 from J, leaving 14 bases between them. CDR3 length: 11 amino acids. Germline V lookup: CDR1 SQVTM, CDR2 ANQGSEA. CDR3 loop: CSGMSGEGYTF. The CDR3 DNA follows: TGCAGCGGGATGTCGGGGGAAGGCTACACCTTC. Full variable domain (rest looked up from reference TRBV29-1 and TRBJ1-2): SAVISQKPSRDICQRGTSLTIQCQVDSQVTMMFWYRQQPGQSLTLIATANQGSEATYESGFVIDKFPISRPNLTFSTLTVSNMSPEDSSIYLCSGMSGEGYTFGSGTRLTVV.

This clone has only a few counts. CDR3 bases: TGCAGCGGGGGGGGGACGGACGCTTATTTGACCTACGAGCAGTACTTC. The encoded protein is CSGGGTDAYLTYEQYF. The rearrangement joins TRBV29-1 to TRBJ2-7; 7 bases are a match to TRBD2. The CDR3 is 16 residues long. Germline lookup yields CDR1 SQVTM and CDR2 ANQGSEA. The J segment lost 2 bases and the V segment lost 7 bases, leaving 17 bases of the junction unmatched.

This clone was seen a single time. The chain carries TRBV4-2 and TRBJ2-7, with D tentatively TRBD2 (6 bases). The germline CDR1 and CDR2 sequences are LGHNA and YNFKEQ. The CDR3 is 17 amino acids. V dropped 2 bases and J dropped 3 bases, with 20 bases sitting between them. CDR3 nucleotide sequence: TGTGCCAGCAGCCAAATAATCGGGCGGGACCCCAACTACGAGCAGTACTTC. Translating gives CASSQIIGRDPNYEQYF.

CDR3 residues: CASSSGSGRKGSEQFF. Here the CDR3 DNA reads TGTGCCAGCAGCTCAGGCAGCGGGAGGAAAGGTAGTGAGCAGTTCTTC. The chain employs TRBV7-3 and TRBJ2-1; TRBD2 matches 9 bases. V was clipped by 4 bases and J by 9 bases; unmatched bases: 13. The CDR3 sequence is 16 residues long. The germline gives CDR1 SGHTA, CDR2 FQGTGA.